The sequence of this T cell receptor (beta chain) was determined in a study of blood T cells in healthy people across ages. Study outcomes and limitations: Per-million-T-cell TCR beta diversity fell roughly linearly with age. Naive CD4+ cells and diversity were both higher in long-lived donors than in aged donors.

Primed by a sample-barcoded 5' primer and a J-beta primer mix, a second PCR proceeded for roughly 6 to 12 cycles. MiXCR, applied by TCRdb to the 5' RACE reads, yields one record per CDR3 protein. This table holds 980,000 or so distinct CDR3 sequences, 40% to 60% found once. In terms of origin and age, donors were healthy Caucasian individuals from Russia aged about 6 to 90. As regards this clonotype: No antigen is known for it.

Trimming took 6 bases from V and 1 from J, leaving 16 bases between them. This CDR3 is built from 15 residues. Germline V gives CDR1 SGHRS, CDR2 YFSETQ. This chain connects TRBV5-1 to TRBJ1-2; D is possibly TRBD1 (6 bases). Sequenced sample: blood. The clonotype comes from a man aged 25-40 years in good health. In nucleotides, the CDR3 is TGCGCCAGCACCGCGACAGGACCCAATAACTATGGCTACACCTTC. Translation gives CASTATGPNNYGYTF.